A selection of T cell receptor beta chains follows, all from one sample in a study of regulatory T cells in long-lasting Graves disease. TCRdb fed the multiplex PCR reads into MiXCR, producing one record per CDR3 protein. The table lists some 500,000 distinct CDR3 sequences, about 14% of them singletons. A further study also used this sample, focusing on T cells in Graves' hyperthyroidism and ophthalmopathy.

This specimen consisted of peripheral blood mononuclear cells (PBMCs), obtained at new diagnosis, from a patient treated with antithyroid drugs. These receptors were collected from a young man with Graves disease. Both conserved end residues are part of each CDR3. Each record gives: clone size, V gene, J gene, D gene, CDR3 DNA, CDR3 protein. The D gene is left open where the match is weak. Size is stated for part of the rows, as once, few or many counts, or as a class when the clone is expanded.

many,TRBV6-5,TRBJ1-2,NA,TGTGCCAGCAGTTACTCTCGGGGGGCTGGTGGCTACACCTTC,CASSYSRGAGGYTF
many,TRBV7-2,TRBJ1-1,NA,TGTGCCAGCAGAGGGGGACTGCACACTGAAGCTTTCTTT,CASRGGLHTEAFF
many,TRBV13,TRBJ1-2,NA,TGTGCCAGCACCCCAAGGGCCAGGAGAGGCTATGGCTACACCTTC,CASTPRARRGYGYTF
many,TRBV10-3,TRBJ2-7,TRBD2,TGTGCCATCGGGACTAGCGGGGTGTCCTACGAGCAGTACTTC,CAIGTSGVSYEQYF
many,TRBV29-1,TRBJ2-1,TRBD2,TGCAGCGTTGGAGTGACTAGCGCAAAACAGGAGCAGTTCTTC,CSVGVTSAKQEQFF
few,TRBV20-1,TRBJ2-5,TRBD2,TGCAGTGCTTTCCGACTAGCGGGAGGTTCCCAAGAGACCCAGTACTTC,CSAFRLAGGSQETQYF
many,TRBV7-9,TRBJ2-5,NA,TGTGCCAGCAGCCGGCTATTAGGTCCTCAAGAGACCCAGTACTTC,CASSRLLGPQETQYF
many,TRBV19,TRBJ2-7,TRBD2,TGTGCCAGTAGTAAAGGTCAGCGGCTAGCGGGATACGAGCAGTACTTC,CASSKGQRLAGYEQYF
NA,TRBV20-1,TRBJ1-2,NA,TGCAGTGCTAGAGTGACAGAGCGGACTGTTAACTATGGCTACACCTTC,CSARVTERTVNYGYTF
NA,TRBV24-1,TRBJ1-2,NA,TGTGCCACCAGTGAAAGGTTCAGGGCACAGGGCTACACCTTC,CATSERFRAQGYTF
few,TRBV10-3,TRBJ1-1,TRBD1,TGTGCCATTACAGGGGGCGAGAACACTGAAGCTTTCTTT,CAITGGENTEAFF
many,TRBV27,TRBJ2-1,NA,TGTGCCAGCACCCGCGGGGACTTTTACAATGAGCAGTTCTTC,CASTRGDFYNEQFF
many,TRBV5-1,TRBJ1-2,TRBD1,TGCGCCAGCAGCTCCGGGACAGAGGCTATGGGCTACACCTTC,CASSSGTEAMGYTF
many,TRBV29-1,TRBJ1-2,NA,TGCAGCGTCCTCGTAGGGCATAACTATGGCTACACCTTC,CSVLVGHNYGYTF
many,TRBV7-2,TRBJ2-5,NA,TGTGCCAGCAGCTCGACGATCCGGGAGACCCAGTACTTC,CASSSTIRETQYF
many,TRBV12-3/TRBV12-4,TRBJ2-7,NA,TGTGCCAGCAGACCCCGGGACACCACCTACGAGCAGTACTTC,CASRPRDTTYEQYF
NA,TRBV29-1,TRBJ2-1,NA,TGCAGCGTTGAGTGGCGGGGGCCCTCCTACAATGAGCAGTTCTTC,CSVEWRGPSYNEQFF
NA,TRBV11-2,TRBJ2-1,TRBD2,TGTGCCAGCAGCAGGACTAGCGGGAGGATTACCTACAATGAGCAGTTCTTC,CASSRTSGRITYNEQFF
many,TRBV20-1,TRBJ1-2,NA,TGCAGTGCACCAGTGCGACAGCCCCCTAACTATGGCTACACCTTC,CSAPVRQPPNYGYTF
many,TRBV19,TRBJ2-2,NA,TGTGCCAGTAAGAATAAGGTAGTCGGTACCGGGGAGCTGTTTTTT,CASKNKVVGTGELFF
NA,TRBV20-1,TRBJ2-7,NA,TGCAGTGCTACCCGACAGGTATCGAGGTACGAGCAGTACTTC,CSATRQVSRYEQYF
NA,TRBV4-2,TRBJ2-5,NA,TGTGCCAGCAGCCAAGATAAGACCCAGTACTTC,CASSQDKTQYF
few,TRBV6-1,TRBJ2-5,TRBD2,TGTGCCAGCAGCCAAGATCGAAGTAGCGGGCCCCAGGAGACCCAGTACTTC,CASSQDRSSGPQETQYF
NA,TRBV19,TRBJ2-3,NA,TGTGCCAGTAGTCCGACCCCTGACACAGATACGCAGTATTTT,CASSPTPDTDTQYF
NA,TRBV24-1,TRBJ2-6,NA,TGTGCCACCAGTTCGAGTGGCCCCAGCTCTGGGGCCAACGTCCTGACTTTC,CATSSSGPSSGANVLTF
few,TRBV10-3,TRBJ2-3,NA,TGTGCCATCTTGGAGGGGGACAGCTTCACAGATACGCAGTATTTT,CAILEGDSFTDTQYF
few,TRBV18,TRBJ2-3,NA,TGTGCCAGCTCACGGAGGGACGGACGCACAGATACGCAGTATTTT,CASSRRDGRTDTQYF
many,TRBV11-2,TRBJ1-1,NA,TGTGCCAGCAGCTTTCGCCCCGGGAACACTGAAGCTTTCTTT,CASSFRPGNTEAFF
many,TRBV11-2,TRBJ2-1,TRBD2,TGTGCCAGCAGCGTTACTAGCGGGAGAAGGTCCTACAATGAGCAGTTCTTC,CASSVTSGRRSYNEQFF
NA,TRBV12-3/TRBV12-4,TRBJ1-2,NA,TGTGCCAGCAGTGCCCAGGGGCGGCCTCTCTATGGCTACACCTTC,CASSAQGRPLYGYTF
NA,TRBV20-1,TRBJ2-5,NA,TGCAGTGCTAGCGGGCCCCCGGAGGAGACCCAGTACTTC,CSASGPPEETQYF
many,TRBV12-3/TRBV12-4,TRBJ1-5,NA,TGTGCCAGCAGTTTAGGAGGGCAAGGCCAGCCCCAGCATTTT,CASSLGGQGQPQHF
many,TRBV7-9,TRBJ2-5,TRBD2,TGTGCCAGCAGCTTAGCCCCACTAGCGGGAGTGTTATCGGAAGGGACCCAGTACTTC,CASSLAPLAGVLSEGTQYF
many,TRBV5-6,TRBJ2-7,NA,TGTGCCAGCAGCTTGCTCGGGTCCTCCTACGAGCAGTACTTC,CASSLLGSSYEQYF
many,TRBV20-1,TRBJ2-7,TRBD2,TGCAGTGCATCTCGACCCGGACTAGACTCCTACGAGCAGTACTTC,CSASRPGLDSYEQYF
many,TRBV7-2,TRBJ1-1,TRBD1,TGTGCCAGCAGCTTATGGGACAGCCCTGAAGCTTTCTTT,CASSLWDSPEAFF